This T cell receptor beta chain was sequenced during a study of shared clonotypes between healthy human individuals. All the donors were Caucasian adults who lived in Nashville, Tennessee. CD4+ cells were split into CD45RA+ naive and CD45RA-negative memory subsets. Trimming removed 3 bases at V and 6 bases at J, with 9 bases between. Germline lookup yields CDR1 MDHEN and CDR2 SYDVKM. CDR3 length: 13 amino acids. The authors split each subset's genomic DNA evenly across several immunoSEQ plates. Sorted-subset replicate PCR reactions contained 150 to 200 ng DNA, corresponding to 29,000 or so T cell genomes. Assay: immunoSEQ multiplex PCR; the TCRdb copy retains only in-frame clones and omits some. The profile shows fewer than 2.5 million clones, approximately 94% of them singletons.

Sequences were obtained from naive CD4+ T cells from PBMCs. Subset in this sample: CD45RA+ positively selected. V and J are TRBV28 and TRBJ2-1; D not certain. The receptor was isolated from a man aged 18 to 29 in good health. Some clones in this sample may be carry-over from other donors' samples. The CDR3 bases are TGTGCCAGCAGTTTCCTCCTTCCCAATGAGCAGTTCTTC. As protein: CASSFLLPNEQFF.